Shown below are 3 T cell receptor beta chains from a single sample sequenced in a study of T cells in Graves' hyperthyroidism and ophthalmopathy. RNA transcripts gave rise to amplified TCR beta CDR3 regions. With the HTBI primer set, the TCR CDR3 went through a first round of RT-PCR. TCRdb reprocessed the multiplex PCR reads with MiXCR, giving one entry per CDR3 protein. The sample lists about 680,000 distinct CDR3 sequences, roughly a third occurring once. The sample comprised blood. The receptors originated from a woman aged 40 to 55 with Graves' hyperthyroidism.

CDR3 coding DNA: TGTGCCAGCACCAAATCCGGGATGAATAATTCACCCCTCCACTTT. Protein: CASTKSGMNNSPLHF. This chain connects TRBV6-5 to TRBJ1-6, with D unresolved. Germline V gene data show CDR1 as MNHEY and CDR2 as SVGAGI. This CDR3 spans 15 amino acids. The V end was cut by 7 bases, the J end by 5 bases, with 15 bases between.

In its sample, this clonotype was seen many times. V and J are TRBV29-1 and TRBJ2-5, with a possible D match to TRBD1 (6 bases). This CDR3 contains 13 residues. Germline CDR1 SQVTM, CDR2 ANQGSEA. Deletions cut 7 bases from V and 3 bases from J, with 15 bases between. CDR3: CSEKDSREETQYF. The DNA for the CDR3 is TGCAGCGAGAAGGACAGCCGTGAAGAGACCCAGTACTTC.

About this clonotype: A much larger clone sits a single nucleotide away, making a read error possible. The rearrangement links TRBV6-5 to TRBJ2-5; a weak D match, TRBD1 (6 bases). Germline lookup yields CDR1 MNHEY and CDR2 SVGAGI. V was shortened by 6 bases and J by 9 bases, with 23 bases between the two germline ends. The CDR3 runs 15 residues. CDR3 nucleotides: TGTGCCAGCAGCACAGGGTCGGGTATCGGCGAGCCCCAGTACTTC. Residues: CASSTGSGIGEPQYF.